These 21 T cell receptor beta chains originate from one sample sequenced in a study of T cells in Graves' hyperthyroidism and ophthalmopathy. Amplification of TCR beta CDR3 regions used RNA as the template. HTBI primers drove first-round RT-PCR of the TCR CDR3. MiXCR, applied by TCRdb to the multiplex PCR reads, yields one record per CDR3 protein. The table shows about 560,000 distinct CDR3 sequences, with approximately 15% occurring only once. Sequenced material: blood. These receptors came from a woman aged 18-29 years with Graves' hyperthyroidism.

The V call is TRBV6-1, the J call TRBJ2-1, with a possible D match to TRBD2 (5 bases). The CDR3 loop spans 14 amino acids. Trimming left V 0 bases short and J 9 bases short, with 12 bases between. The germline V gene has CDR1 MNHNS and CDR2 SASEGT. CDR3 sequence: CASSEAPEGGEQFF. Written as DNA, the CDR3 is TGTGCCAGCAGTGAAGCGCCCGAAGGAGGTGAGCAGTTCTTC.

Details on this clonotype: This sequence may be a read error, since a much larger clone differs from it by one base. The J gene is TRBJ1-2, the V gene TRBV7-9; 9 nucleotides line up with TRBD1. The CDR3 runs 15 residues. Germline loops: CDR1 SEHNR, CDR2 FQNEAQ (reference sequence). This CDR3 reads CVSSLAQGANYGYTF. The CDR3 DNA reads TGTGTCAGCAGCTTAGCACAGGGGGCCAACTATGGCTACACCTTC.

CDR3: CSASGGPGTDTQYF. In nucleotides, the CDR3 is TGCAGTGCTAGTGGAGGGCCGGGCACAGATACGCAGTATTTT. The chain recombines TRBV20-1 with TRBJ2-3; D possibly corresponds to TRBD2 (6 bases). The CDR3 contains 14 residues. The ends were cut back, 3 bases at V and 1 base at J, with 11 bases in the middle. The V gene's germline CDR1 is DFQATT and CDR2 SNEGSKA (reference sequence).

This clonotype was observed a few times. The CDR3 loop is CATSDSDRGLGEQYF. The DNA for the CDR3 is TGTGCCACCAGTGATTCCGACAGGGGGCTTGGCGAGCAGTACTTC. The gene calls are TRBV24-1 and TRBJ2-7; 10 positions match TRBD1. The germline gives CDR1 KGHDR, CDR2 SFDVKD. The J segment lost 6 bases and the V segment lost 2 bases, leaving 6 bases of the junction unmatched. This CDR3 is built from 15 residues.

The table lists this clonotype with a few counts. The genes are TRBV20-1 and TRBJ2-7; D not resolved. Germline V gene data show CDR1 as DFQATT and CDR2 as SNEGSKA (reference sequence). The CDR3 spans 11 residues. The CDR3: CSALWLYEQYF. CDR3 nucleotides: TGCAGCGCTCTTTGGCTCTACGAGCAGTACTTC.

This clonotype was observed many times. The chain uses TRBV2 and TRBJ1-1, with a tentative D call TRBD1 (5 bases). The CDR3 extends over 13 amino acids. Trimming pared 6 bases from V and 0 bases from J, leaving 8 bases between. Germline CDR1 and CDR2: SNHLY and FYNNEI. The chain's CDR3 is CASSEDMNTEAFF. The CDR3 DNA follows: TGTGCCAGCAGCGAGGACATGAACACTGAAGCTTTCTTT.

This clonotype has ten or more counts. The chain is built from TRBV5-6 and TRBJ2-3; D may match TRBD1 or TRBD2 (5 bases each). V shed 0 bases and J shed 2 bases, with 13 bases lying between them. The germline CDR1 and CDR2 sequences are SGHDT and YYEEEE. The CDR3 runs 16 residues. The CDR3 DNA reads TGTGCCAGCAGCTTGGCCTGGGGACGGGTCACAGATACGCAGTATTTT. Its translation: CASSLAWGRVTDTQYF.

A few counts support this clonotype. One junction end does not reproduce the germline sequence, and a read error may be involved. The chain links TRBV6-1 to TRBJ1-1; no clear D gene. Germline V gene data show CDR1 as MNHNS and CDR2 as SASEGT. This CDR3 spans 14 amino acids. CDR3 residues: CASTLRAVNTEAFF. Here the CDR3 DNA reads TGCGCCAGCACCCTTCGGGCGGTAAACACTGAAGCTTTCTTT.

This clonotype was recorded at least ten times. The chain couples TRBV28 to TRBJ2-3, with 11 bases identical to TRBD2. Germline values: CDR1 MDHEN, CDR2 SYDVKM. The CDR3 has 21 residues. V lost 5 bases and J lost 1; bases outside the gene matches: 20. This chain's CDR3 is CASSPPLGATSGNFRTDTQYF. CDR3 DNA: TGTGCCAGCAGTCCCCCTCTGGGGGCGACTAGCGGGAATTTTCGCACAGATACGCAGTATTTT.

Many counts were recorded for this clonotype. The chain links TRBV6-5 to TRBJ2-1; TRBD1 aligns across 8 bases. With V trimmed by 0 bases and J by 0 bases, 10 bases remained unmatched. The CDR3 is made up of 19 amino acids. Germline V gene data show CDR1 as MNHEY and CDR2 as SVGAGI. CDR3 region: CASSYSGQVLTSSYNEQFF. In DNA form, the CDR3 reads TGTGCCAGCAGTTACTCGGGACAGGTCCTAACCAGCTCCTACAATGAGCAGTTCTTC.

V and J are TRBV12-3 or TRBV12-4 and TRBJ2-1; a weak D match, TRBD1 (5 bases). This CDR3 is 14 amino acids long. Trimming left V 3 bases short and J 5 bases short, with 11 bases between. CDR3 protein: CASSFKTVNNEQFF. DNA for the CDR3: TGTGCCAGCAGTTTTAAGACAGTTAACAATGAGCAGTTCTTC.

V is TRBV20-1 and J is TRBJ1-5; no definite D call. The CDR3 is 11 residues long. With 3 bases removed from V and 6 bases from J, the gap between germline ends came to 6 bases. Germline CDR1 is DFQATT and CDR2 is SNEGSKA (reference sequence). The chain's CDR3 is CSASSGQPQHF. CDR3 in DNA: TGCAGTGCTAGTTCAGGTCAGCCCCAGCATTTT.

This clonotype was counted at least ten times. This chain links TRBV7-9 with TRBJ2-3; 9 nucleotides match TRBD2. Unmatched junction bases numbered 1, after V lost 1 base and J lost 5 bases. Germline CDR1 reads SEHNR; CDR2 reads FQNEAQ (reference sequence). The CDR3 is 14 residues long. The CDR3 nucleotides read TGTGCCAGCAGCTTAGGACTAGCGGAAGATACGCAGTATTTT. It codes for CASSLGLAEDTQYF.

The chain uses TRBV20-1 and TRBJ1-1; D may be TRBD1 (6 bases). Trimming removed 0 bases from V and 3 bases from J, with 11 bases in between. The CDR3 has 14 residues. In germline, CDR1 is DFQATT, CDR2 SNEGSKA (reference sequence). In DNA form, the CDR3 reads TGCAGTGCTAGAGACAGGGGATGGGACACTGAAGCTTTCTTT. Amino acids: CSARDRGWDTEAFF.

This clonotype was picked up many times. V and J are TRBV7-9 and TRBJ2-7; 13 bases line up with TRBD2. V was pared by 5 bases and J by 1 base, with 5 bases of the junction left unmatched. CDR3 length equals 16 residues. CDR1 is SEHNR and CDR2 is FQNEAQ in the germline V gene (reference sequence). The CDR3 DNA sequence: TGTGCCAGCAGCACTGGGACTAGCGGGACATCCTACGAGCAGTACTTC. Its protein product is CASSTGTSGTSYEQYF.

J is TRBJ1-5 and V is TRBV7-9; TRBD1 matches at 7 bases. J lost 0 bases, V lost 4 bases, and 3 bases had no gene match. This CDR3 contains 15 residues. CDR1 and CDR2 (germline): SEHNR, FQNEAQ (reference sequence). CDR3 nucleotides: TGTGCCAGCAGCTCGGGACAGCGTAGCAATCAGCCCCAGCATTTT. Translation: CASSSGQRSNQPQHF.

Remarks on this clonotype: A much larger clone lies one base from this, so it may be a read error. The rearrangement links TRBV5-8 to TRBJ2-3; TRBD1 might be the D (5 bases). The J call may be incorrect, as the DNA end agrees better with TRBJ1-5. The CDR3 loop spans 16 amino acids. CDR1 SGHTS and CDR2 YDEGEE come from the germline V gene. The CDR3, as DNA: TGTGCCAGCAGCTTGTTGCCCGGGGGGGAGAGAGATACGCAGCATTTT. It yields the protein CASSLLPGGERDTQHF.

This clonotype turned up a few times. This sequence joins TRBV13 and TRBJ2-3; TRBD1 matches at 9 bases. V gave up 1 base and J gave up 4 bases; unmatched junction bases: 6. CDR1 and CDR2 from the germline V gene are PRHDT and FYEKMQ (reference sequence). CDR3 length: 16 amino acids. CDR3 nucleotides: TGTGCCAGCAGCTTAGTGGGGACAGGGCCGGCAGATACGCAGTATTTT. It codes for CASSLVGTGPADTQYF.

The V call is TRBV11-2, the J call TRBJ2-7; D unclear. The ends were cut back, 3 bases at V and 7 bases at J, with 13 bases in the middle. Per germline, CDR1 SGHAT and CDR2 FQNNGV. The CDR3 extends over 13 amino acids. In nucleotides, the CDR3 is TGTGCCAGCAGCTTGTTTCCAGGACGAGAGCAGTACTTC. It is translated as CASSLFPGREQYF.

This sequence joins TRBV7-2 and TRBJ2-1; D uncertain. The germline CDR1 and CDR2 sequences are SGHTA and FQGNSA. The CDR3 spans 14 residues. Trimming stripped 1 base from V and 8 bases from J, with 12 bases between. The CDR3 reads CASSLEINWDEQFF. Here the CDR3 DNA reads TGTGCCAGCAGCTTAGAGATAAACTGGGATGAGCAGTTCTTC.

This clonotype came up many times. The chain has TRBV11-2 and TRBJ2-1; TRBD2 aligns across 8 bases. In germline, CDR1 is SGHAT, CDR2 FQNNGV. The CDR3 is made up of 16 amino acids. V trimming: 5 bases; J trimming: 0 bases; junction bases outside the gene matches: 6. The CDR3 DNA sequence: TGTGCCAGCAGCCCAACTAGCGGCAGCTCCTACAATGAGCAGTTCTTC. Amino acid sequence: CASSPTSGSSYNEQFF. The whole variable domain, remainder taken from reference TRBV11-2 and TRBJ2-1, is EAGVAQSPRYKIIEKRQSVAFWCNPISGHATLYWYQQILGQGPKLLIQFQNNGVVDDSQLPKDRFSAERLKGVDSTLKIQPAKLEDSAVYLCASSPTSGSSYNEQFFGPGTRLTVL.